Listed here is a single T cell receptor (beta chain). Time point noted: pretreatment peripheral blood. The data were taken from a study of PD-L1 blockade in urothelial cancer. The CDR3 contains 15 residues. The V end lost 0 bases, the J end lost 2 bases, and 13 bases lay between the germline ends. Germline V gene data show CDR1 as GTSNPN and CDR2 as SVGIG (reference sequence). The protocol was immunoSEQ multiplex PCR, while the TCRdb copy is restricted to in-frame clones and leaves out a portion. The profile shows 100,000 to 150,000 clones, roughly 84% of them singletons. The V gene is TRBV30, the J gene TRBJ2-5; D might be TRBD2 (5 bases). Sequenced here: PBMCs, sampled around atezolizumab (anti-PD-L1) treatment. The origin of this receptor is a middle-aged man with urothelial cancer. CDR3 in DNA: TGTGCCTGGAGTGTACTAGGAGTTACACAAGAGACCCAGTACTTC. Translating gives CAWSVLGVTQETQYF. The full variable domain, its missing parts supplied by reference TRBV30 and TRBJ2-5, is SQTIHQWPATLVQPVGSPLSLECTVEGTSNPNLYWYRQAAGRGLQLLFYSVGIGQISSEVPQNLSASRPQDRQFILSSKKLLLSDSGFYLCAWSVLGVTQETQYFGPGTRLLVL.